The following is a TCR beta chain sequence with its context. Its cognate antigen is unknown. This entry belongs to a study of T cells expressing NK-cell markers. As for the study in general: It was sorted CD3+CD56+NKG2C+, CD3+CD56+NKG2C- and CD3+CD56-NKG2C+ T cells that supplied the TCR beta repertoires. Findings and caveats of the study: For about 6 donors, the dominant NKG2C+ clonotypes made up about 1.0-8% of their CD8+ T cells.

TCRdb reprocessed the 5' RACE reads and keeps a single row for each CDR3 protein, giving no DNA. Its table lists hundreds of thousands of distinct CDR3 sequences. The CDR3 is 15 amino acids. The chain combines TRBV12-3 or TRBV12-4 with TRBJ2-1; absent DNA, TCRdb's TRBD2 call cannot be checked. Material: blood T cells: a sorted CD56 or NKG2C T cell subset, CD4+ or CD8+ T cells, or bulk PBMC T cells (not recorded which). The receptor was derived from a man in his late teens or twenties in good health. The CDR3 protein is CASSLTLGLANEQFF.